This TCR beta chain comes out of a study of circulating and synovial CD4+ cells in juvenile arthritis. About this clone: Its antigen remains unknown.

The CDR3 extends over 16 amino acids. V shed 4 bases, J shed 5 bases, and the junction held 5 bases outside the gene matches. The germline CDR1 and CDR2 sequences are SGHTA and FQGNSA. Regarding the study as a whole: Measured synovium overlap likely understates the true shared repertoire. Bulk blood CD4 samples held at least an order of magnitude more or fewer genomes than CPL. Compared with bulk blood, circulating pathogenic-like lymphocytes shared substantially more CDR3 sequences with synovial T cells.

Assay: immunoSEQ multiplex PCR; the TCRdb copy retains only in-frame clones and omits some. The sample contains 35,000 or so clones, about 95% of which appear only once. V gene TRBV7-2 combines with J gene TRBJ2-7, with 16 bases aligning to TRBD2. The sequencing input was CD4+ T cells from blood. The sequence derives from a human donor with juvenile idiopathic arthritis. CDR3 residues: CASSSGLAGGSDEQYF. CDR3 DNA sequence: TGTGCCAGCAGCTCGGGACTAGCGGGGGGGTCGGACGAGCAGTACTTC.